The next 25 T cell receptor beta chains were all read from a single sample in a study of cytomegalovirus exposure and HLA in healthy donors. This PCR relied on a set of 60 Vbeta primers and 13 Jbeta primers. Repertoires were generated with immunoSEQ multiplex PCR, while TCRdb's copy carries only in-frame clones and drops some. This table holds 200,000 to 250,000 clones, around 89% found once. The sequencing input was PBMCs. The receptors originated from a woman aged 18-35 years in good health and CMV-seronegative.

The V gene is TRBV5-1, the J gene TRBJ2-2, with D possibly being TRBD2 (5 bases). The V gene lost 6 bases and the J gene lost 4 bases, with 16 bases spanning the gap. The V gene's germline CDR1 is SGHRS and CDR2 YFSETQ. The CDR3 sequence is 15 residues long. CDR3 nucleotide sequence: TGCGCCAGCACCCTAGCTGGGGTAACCACCGGGGAGCTGTTTTTT. Amino acids: CASTLAGVTTGELFF.

The V and J genes are TRBV4-3 and TRBJ2-3; weak D call: TRBD1 (5 bases). The CDR3 runs 14 residues. CDR1 LGHNA and CDR2 YSLEER come from the germline V gene. Trimming removed 5 bases from V and 4 bases from J, with 13 bases in between. CDR3 in DNA: TGCGCCAGCAGCTTGCGGCAGGGATCAGATACGCAGTATTTT. Amino acids: CASSLRQGSDTQYF.

V and J are TRBV5-1 and TRBJ1-4, with 9 bases identical to TRBD1. The germline CDR1 and CDR2 sequences are SGHRS and YFSETQ. J gave up 8 bases and V 4 bases, and 9 bases lay outside the gene matches. The CDR3 extends over 15 amino acids. The CDR3 spells CASSLGDRESEKLFF. DNA of the CDR3: TGCGCCAGCAGCCTCGGGGACAGGGAGTCCGAAAAACTGTTTTTT.

This chain links TRBV2 with TRBJ1-1; D is possibly TRBD1 (5 bases). The CDR3 totals 13 residues. Germline V gene data show CDR1 as SNHLY and CDR2 as FYNNEI. Trimming stripped 5 bases from V and 11 bases from J, with 18 bases between. In nucleotides, the CDR3 is TGTGCCAGCAGTCCGCTAGATACGGCAGGGGCTTTCTTT. Protein product: CASSPLDTAGAFF.

J is TRBJ2-3 and V is TRBV21-1; the table's D call, TRBD2, has no DNA check behind it. TRBV21-1 constitutes a pseudogene. The CDR3 has 16 residues. The CDR3 region is CASSKKIGGAVDTQYF. As DNA, the CDR3 is TGTGCCAGCAGCAAAAAGATCGGGGGGGCCGTAGATACGCAGTATTTT.

This clone was seen more than once but under ten times. The chain links TRBV4-3 to TRBJ2-2, with D tentatively TRBD1 (5 bases). Germline CDR1 is LGHNA and CDR2 is YSLEER. Trimming removed 0 bases from V and 3 bases from J, with 14 bases in between. The CDR3 totals 17 residues. This CDR3 is CASSQDPYRQHTGELFF. CDR3 nucleotide sequence: TGCGCCAGCAGCCAAGATCCCTATCGACAGCACACCGGGGAGCTGTTTTTT.

V usage is TRBV12-5 and J usage is TRBJ2-1, with D uncertain. The CDR3 is 12 amino acids. Germline V gene lookup returns CDR1 LGHNT and CDR2 FRNRAP. Between the trimmed V and J ends, which lost 5 bases and 7 bases, there was a span of 9 bases. The CDR3 nucleotides are TGTGCTAGTGGTCTCCGGGTAAATGAGCAGTTCTTC. Protein: CASGLRVNEQFF.

This sequence joins TRBV4-2 and TRBJ2-1, with 10 bases that match TRBD2. Germline loops: CDR1 LGHNA, CDR2 YNFKEQ. The V and J ends lost 0 bases and 8 bases, in that order; junction bases with no gene match: 13. The CDR3 is 18 residues long. The CDR3 loop reads CASSQEPIPAGGPHEQFF. CDR3 bases: TGTGCCAGCAGCCAAGAACCAATCCCAGCGGGAGGGCCCCATGAGCAGTTCTTC.

V and J are TRBV9 and TRBJ2-7; D is perhaps TRBD2 (9 bases). The germline V and J ends were trimmed by 0 bases and 1 base, with 17 bases remaining between them. Per the germline V gene, CDR1 is SGDLS and CDR2 is YYNGEE. This CDR3 has 17 residues. The CDR3 here is CASSVAGGGGVSYEQYF. The CDR3 bases are TGTGCCAGCAGCGTAGCAGGGGGCGGGGGGGTGTCCTACGAGCAGTACTTC.

This chain uses TRBV19 with TRBJ2-3, with D maybe TRBD1 (5 bases). CDR1 and CDR2 from the germline V gene are LNHDA and SQIVND (reference sequence). Trimming shortened V by 6 bases and J by 2 bases, and 15 bases separated the two germline ends. The CDR3 spans 15 residues. The DNA for the CDR3 is TGTGCCAGTAGCGGCAGGGTAGGTCCCACAGATACGCAGTATTTT. Amino acid sequence: CASSGRVGPTDTQYF.

The gene calls are TRBV13 and TRBJ2-7; TRBD1 matches at 8 bases. CDR1 and CDR2 (germline): PRHDT, FYEKMQ (reference sequence). With 5 bases clipped from V and 1 base from J, the junction kept 4 bases outside the gene matches. The CDR3 sequence is 14 residues long. CDR3 loop: CASSLRDRSYEQYF. CDR3 bases: TGTGCCAGCAGCCTCCGGGACAGGTCCTACGAGCAGTACTTC.

The chain recombines TRBV15 with TRBJ1-1, with D perhaps matching TRBD1 (6 bases). The germline V and J ends were trimmed by 0 bases and 5 bases, with 10 bases remaining between them. Germline values: CDR1 LNHNV, CDR2 YYDKDF (reference sequence). The CDR3 consists of 14 residues. CDR3 residues: CATSRDQGGTEAFF. CDR3 coding DNA: TGTGCCACCAGCAGAGATCAAGGGGGAACTGAAGCTTTCTTT.

The J gene is TRBJ2-4, the V gene TRBV6-5; D not certain. In germline, CDR1 is MNHEY, CDR2 SVGAGI. The length of the CDR3 is 16 residues. V was clipped by 4 bases and J by 3 bases, with 16 bases between them. The chain's CDR3 is CASSSNHGRFKNIQYF. In nucleotides, the CDR3 is TGTGCCAGCAGTTCCAACCATGGCCGTTTCAAAAACATTCAGTACTTC.

The rearrangement uses TRBV6-5 and TRBJ2-5; 8 bases map to TRBD2. Germline V gives CDR1 MNHEY, CDR2 SVGAGI. The V and J ends lost 2 bases and 1 base, in that order; junction bases with no gene match: 3. The CDR3 covers 15 residues. This CDR3 is CASSYSGGRQETQYF. CDR3 bases: TGTGCCAGCAGTTACAGCGGGGGACGCCAAGAGACCCAGTACTTC.

The rearrangement joins TRBV6-6 to TRBJ2-5; perhaps TRBD1 as D (6 bases). Matching the DNA end better, TRBJ2-7 makes the J call doubtful. The CDR3 is 15 amino acids. Germline values: CDR1 MNHNY, CDR2 SVGAGI (reference sequence). CDR3 loop: CASSYPGVGTYEQYF. The CDR3 DNA is TGTGCCAGCAGTTACCCAGGGGTCGGGACCTACGAGCAGTACTTC.

The gene calls are TRBV19 and TRBJ2-5; TRBD2 aligns across 7 bases. Per germline, CDR1 LNHDA and CDR2 SQIVND (reference sequence). The trim removed 4 bases at V and 3 bases at J, leaving 2 bases unmatched. The CDR3 length is 13 residues. The CDR3 here is CASSKLAEETQYF. CDR3 DNA: TGTGCCAGTAGTAAGCTAGCGGAAGAGACCCAGTACTTC.

This chain joins TRBV5-1 and TRBJ1-2, with TRBD1 matching 8 bases. CDR1 is SGHRS and CDR2 is YFSETQ in the germline V gene. The V and J ends lost 0 bases and 6 bases, in that order; junction bases with no gene match: 1. The CDR3 is 13 amino acids. The CDR3 coding sequence is TGCGCCAGCAGCTTGGGGGACAGGAATGGCTACACCTTC. It encodes CASSLGDRNGYTF. The variable domain in full, completed from reference TRBV5-1 and TRBJ1-2, reads KAGVTQTPRYLIKTRGQQVTLSCSPISGHRSVSWYQQTPGQGLQFLFEYFSETQRNKGNFPGRFSGRQFSNSRSEMNVSTLELGDSALYLCASSLGDRNGYTFGSGTRLTVV.

The chain has TRBV18 and TRBJ1-3, with 7 bases lining up with TRBD1. The CDR3 contains 15 residues. Germline CDR1 reads KGHSH; CDR2 reads LQKENI. The V segment lost 3 bases and the J segment 3 bases; nucleotides outside the gene matches: 5. CDR3 DNA sequence: TGTGCCAGCTCACCGAGTAGGGGGCTTGGAAACACCATATATTTT. It specifies CASSPSRGLGNTIYF.

The chain recombines TRBV5-6 with TRBJ1-1; D unresolved. The CDR3 has 16 residues. V gave up 1 base and J gave up 0 bases, with 13 bases separating them. Germline lookup yields CDR1 SGHDT and CDR2 YYEEEE. The CDR3 sequence is CASSLPVRDLNTEAFF. Written as DNA, the CDR3 is TGTGCCAGCAGCTTGCCAGTCCGAGACTTGAACACTGAAGCTTTCTTT.

The rearrangement links TRBV4-1 to TRBJ2-6; 9 bases are shared with TRBD2. V lost 1 base and J lost 1; bases outside the gene matches: 5. The CDR3 consists of 18 residues. Germline values: CDR1 MGHRA, CDR2 YSYEKL. This CDR3 reads CASSQGGGGASGANVLTF. In nucleotides, the CDR3 is TGCGCCAGCAGCCAAGGTGGCGGGGGGGCTTCTGGGGCCAACGTCCTGACTTTC.

In this sample, this clone turned up once. The chain joins TRBV5-1 to TRBJ2-2; D may be TRBD1 (5 bases). The CDR3 is 16 residues long. Germline CDR1 is SGHRS and CDR2 is YFSETQ. Trimming removed 2 bases from V and 0 bases from J, with 11 bases in between. The CDR3 DNA is TGCGCCAGCAGCTTCAGGGAATCTGCGAACACCGGGGAGCTGTTTTTT. Amino acid sequence: CASSFRESANTGELFF.

The CDR3 DNA follows: TGTGCCACCAGCAGAGATGCGGGGGCGCGGCGCTATGGCTACACCTTC. This gives the protein CATSRDAGARRYGYTF. J is TRBJ1-2 and V is TRBV15; maybe TRBD1 (6 bases). Trimming took 0 bases from V and 4 from J, leaving 15 bases between them. Germline V gene sequence: CDR1 LNHNV, CDR2 YYDKDF (reference sequence). The CDR3 runs 16 residues.

The chain has TRBV4-2 and TRBJ1-3; D unresolved. V gave up 1 base and J gave up 0 bases, with 7 bases separating them. Germline CDR1 and CDR2: LGHNA and YNFKEQ. The CDR3 is 15 amino acids. CDR3 amino acids: CASSQAYGSGNTIYF. The CDR3 DNA reads TGTGCCAGCAGCCAAGCGTACGGCTCTGGAAACACCATATATTTT.

The CDR3 protein is CATSTWGRGGYTF. The CDR3 bases are TGTGCCACCAGCACATGGGGCCGTGGTGGCTACACCTTC. The rearrangement joins TRBV15 to TRBJ1-2; D perhaps matches TRBD1 (5 bases). CDR3 size: 13 residues. Germline lookup yields CDR1 LNHNV and CDR2 YYDKDF (reference sequence). The V end lost 4 bases, the J end lost 7 bases, and 13 bases lay between the germline ends.

V is TRBV6-1 and J is TRBJ1-4, with 8 bases identical to TRBD1. Germline V gene sequence: CDR1 MNHNS, CDR2 SASEGT. The J segment lost 6 bases and the V segment lost 8 bases, leaving 5 bases of the junction unmatched. The CDR3 covers 13 residues. CDR3 loop: CASRTGKDEKLFF. The CDR3 DNA follows: TGTGCCAGCCGGACAGGGAAGGATGAAAAACTGTTTTTT.